This entry lists 15 T cell receptor beta chains sequenced from one sample in a study of T cell repertoires in cytomegalovirus infection. Each CDR3 protein gets one entry after TCRdb re-called the reads with MiXCR. The table lists hundreds of thousands of distinct CDR3 sequences, roughly a third of them singletons, with roughly 15% in the top ten. These receptors' antigens are unknown. This specimen was cultured PBMCs, taken from culture after CMV antigen stimulation. Receptor source: a human donor in good health (CMV status not recorded). Some clones in this sample may be carry-over from other donors' samples.

This chain uses TRBV7-9 with TRBJ1-6, with D perhaps matching TRBD1 (5 bases). Germline CDR1 reads SEHNR; CDR2 reads FQNEAQ (reference sequence). The V gene lost 2 bases and the J gene lost 8 bases, with 13 bases spanning the gap. The CDR3 is 15 residues long. This CDR3 reads CASSLKAGLDSPLHF. The CDR3 bases are TGTGCCAGCAGCTTAAAGGCAGGGCTCGATTCACCCCTCCACTTT. Full variable domain (remainder filled in from reference TRBV7-9 and TRBJ1-6): DTGVSQNPRHKITKRGQNVTFRCDPISEHNRLYWYRQTLGQGPEFLTYFQNEAQLEKSRLLSDRFSAERPKGSFSTLEIQRTEQGDSAMYLCASSLKAGLDSPLHFGNGTRLTVT.

The genes are TRBV11-3 and TRBJ2-2; D is perhaps TRBD1 (6 bases). This CDR3 region has 17 residues. The germline V gene encodes CDR1 SGHNT and CDR2 YENEEA. Trimming removed 2 bases at V and 5 bases at J, with 18 bases between. CDR3 sequence (DNA): TGTGCCAGCAGCTTAAGAGGCGGACAGCTAATTACCGGGGAGCTGTTTTTT. Translation: CASSLRGGQLITGELFF. The variable domain in full, with the rest retrieved from reference TRBV11-3 and TRBJ2-2, is EAGVVQSPRYKIIEKKQPVAFWCNPISGHNTLYWYLQNLGQGPELLIRYENEEAVDDSQLPKDRFSAERLKGVDSTLKIQPAELGDSAVYLCASSLRGGQLITGELFFGEGSRLTVL.

The rearrangement uses TRBV29-1 and TRBJ1-5; 11 bases fit TRBD1. There are 13 residues in the CDR3. Germline loops: CDR1 SQVTM, CDR2 ANQGSEA. Unmatched junction bases numbered 5, after V lost 6 bases and J lost 7 bases. The CDR3 loop is CSVGTGGGQPQHF. The CDR3 coding sequence is TGCAGCGTCGGGACAGGGGGAGGGCAGCCCCAGCATTTT.

The rearrangement links TRBV2 to TRBJ2-7; no firm D call. With 2 bases removed from V and 5 bases from J, the gap between germline ends came to 7 bases. The CDR3 spans 12 residues. CDR1 is SNHLY, CDR2 FYNNEI, per germline. This CDR3 is CASSESGDEQYF. The CDR3 nucleotides are TGTGCCAGCAGTGAAAGTGGGGACGAGCAGTACTTC.

This clonotype was seen only a few times. The gene calls are TRBV7-9 and TRBJ2-7; D tentatively fits TRBD1 or TRBD2 (6 bases each). Germline-derived CDR1 and CDR2 are SEHNR and FQNEAQ (reference sequence). The CDR3 has 17 amino acids. V was pared by 4 bases and J by 6 bases, with 25 bases between. CDR3: CASSSGRWGARGVEQYF. In DNA, the CDR3 is TGTGCCAGCAGCTCCGGTCGATGGGGGGCTCGGGGTGTCGAGCAGTACTTC.

In its sample, this clonotype was seen many times. V and J are TRBV7-2 and TRBJ1-5, with no clear D. CDR3 length: 13 amino acids. CDR1 SGHTA and CDR2 FQGNSA come from the germline V gene. V was clipped by 1 base and J by 4 bases, with 5 bases between them. In DNA, the CDR3 is TGTGCCAGCAGCTTAGTTAATAATCAGCCCCAGCATTTT. Translated: CASSLVNNQPQHF.

This chain connects TRBV7-2 to TRBJ2-4, with 9 nucleotides matching TRBD2. CDR1 and CDR2 from the germline V gene are SGHTA and FQGNSA. The V gene end was trimmed by 4 bases and the J gene end by 1 base; junction bases not matched to a gene: 11. The CDR3 runs to 18 residues. In nucleotides, the CDR3 is TGTGCCAGCAGCTCCCGTGGTAGCGGGAGTTTGGCCAAAAACATTCAGTACTTC. Translating it yields CASSSRGSGSLAKNIQYF.

This clonotype was recorded at least ten times. The chain joins TRBV7-2 to TRBJ1-5, with D unclear. The CDR3 is 13 amino acids. Germline loops: CDR1 SGHTA, CDR2 FQGNSA. Trimming stripped 1 base from V and 8 bases from J, with 9 bases between. CDR3 region: CASSLDVVKPQHF. CDR3 DNA sequence: TGTGCCAGCAGCTTAGATGTGGTCAAGCCCCAGCATTTT.

This sequence joins TRBV4-1 and TRBJ1-1; D perhaps matches TRBD1 (5 bases). V lost 0 bases and J lost 0, with 14 bases in between. The CDR3 extends over 17 amino acids. Germline-derived CDR1 and CDR2 are MGHRA and YSYEKL. The CDR3 DNA is TGCGCCAGCAGCCAAGAATGGGGGACCCAGCTGAACACTGAAGCTTTCTTT. As protein: CASSQEWGTQLNTEAFF.

The chain carries TRBV12-3 or TRBV12-4 and TRBJ1-1; the match to TRBD1 covers 7 bases. CDR3 size: 16 residues. V shed 6 bases, J shed 4 bases, and the junction held 14 bases outside the gene matches. This chain's CDR3 is CASSRQLPTGPTEAFF. The CDR3 DNA follows: TGTGCCAGCAGCCGACAGCTCCCGACAGGGCCCACTGAAGCTTTCTTT.

The CDR3 loop reads CASSPSQGSPPQHF. Written as DNA, the CDR3 is TGTGCCAGCTCACCATCGCAGGGTAGTCCGCCCCAGCATTTT. J is TRBJ1-5 and V is TRBV18; D is perhaps TRBD1 (5 bases). The ends were cut back, 2 bases at V and 9 bases at J, with 14 bases in the middle. Germline V gene lookup returns CDR1 KGHSH and CDR2 LQKENI. The CDR3 totals 14 residues.

CDR3 bases: TGTGCCATATCGGGGCAAGAGCAGCCCCAGCATTTT. This translates into CAISGQEQPQHF. The V call is TRBV10-3, the J call TRBJ1-5; possibly TRBD1 for D (5 bases). CDR1 ENHRY and CDR2 SYGVKD come from the germline V gene. The CDR3 totals 12 residues. Trimming took off 9 bases at V and 7 bases at J, with 13 bases between the two ends.

The V and J genes are TRBV12-3 or TRBV12-4 and TRBJ2-7; the D is unclear. This CDR3 has 12 amino acids. The V and J ends lost 2 bases and 4 bases respectively, with 6 bases between them. The chain's CDR3 is CASSLTRYEQYF. In DNA form, the CDR3 reads TGTGCCAGCAGTTTAACCCGTTACGAGCAGTACTTC.

This clonotype was seen only a few times. V usage is TRBV28 and J usage is TRBJ2-3; 16 bases are shared with TRBD2. Germline trimming cut 5 bases from V and 3 bases from J; bases unmatched to any gene: 5. This CDR3 contains 17 residues. The germline CDR1 and CDR2 sequences are MDHEN and SYDVKM. Here the CDR3 DNA reads TGTGCCAGCAGTCCTTCGGGACTAGCGGGAGGGACAGATACGCAGTATTTT. Residues: CASSPSGLAGGTDTQYF.

This clonotype has just a few counts. The CDR3 DNA follows: TGTGCCAGCAGCTTCAGTCGAGGGTTCGCAGATACGCAGTATTTT. This sequence encodes CASSFSRGFADTQYF. V gene TRBV7-2 combines with J gene TRBJ2-3; a possible D gene is TRBD2 (5 bases). Looked up from germline, CDR1 is SGHTA and CDR2 is FQGNSA. Trimming shortened V by 3 bases and J by 4 bases, and 14 bases separated the two germline ends. There are 15 residues in the CDR3.